The present TCR beta chain was sequenced within a study of cytomegalovirus exposure and HLA in healthy donors (dated by TCRdb to 2016 to 2017). Study-level background: An earlier analysis of 550 to 700 of the donors reported more than 250 Gb of sequence data and 117 million unique TCR beta sequences from roughly 180 million T cells. An early release covering 500 to 750 HLA-typed donors comprised about 310 gigabases of sequencing data and roughly 86 million unique TCR sequences. Of the approximately 370 genotyped donors, less than 85% were placed in the genetic ancestry cluster associated with self-reported Caucasian donors. The study aimed to test whether cataloging public T cell receptors could reveal signatures of past pathogen exposure. The T cell repertoires of some 700 subjects were profiled by immunosequencing and related to cytomegalovirus serostatus. In addition to the first cohort of around 670 subjects, a separate validation cohort of approximately 120 different subjects was used. To predict cytomegalovirus infection status, the study combined high-throughput TCR immunosequencing, statistical association of individual TCRs with disease status, and machine learning. A later analysis re-examined previously published TCR beta repertoires from 610 or so donors and added high-resolution HLA genotyping to investigate patterns of TCR occurrence. The later analysis used no new phenotypic data to find candidate immune exposures, relying instead on TCR beta sequences and their occurrence across donors. To decide whether each TCR beta V gene segment behaved as functional or pseudogenic, an earlier analysis of approximately 600 of the donors relied on high-throughput TCR beta sequencing. Donor age, sex, ethnicity and CMV serostatus were compiled alongside the repertoire data. In a later genetic analysis, genome-wide SNP genotypes for about 65% of the roughly 670 donors were used, and that subset was treated as a discovery cohort. All discovery cohort repertoires had been generated on a single sequencing platform. HLA typing covered class I and class II loci at four-digit resolution. Typing coverage varied by locus: roughly 620-640 donors for A, B, C, DRB1 and DQB1; roughly 500 for DQA1; about 600 for DPA1; more than 450 for DPB1. Roughly five DR-DQ haplotypes were handled as single units for association and clustering because linkage in the cohort was strong. Among roughly 370 genotyped donors of the cohort, an average of approximately 230,000 unique TCR beta nucleotide sequences were sequenced per donor, around 18% of them non-productive.

As concerns this clone: The target of this receptor is not known. Qualities for individual bases were not recorded, and no much larger clone is one base off.

The germline V gene (reference sequence) supplies CDR1 SEHNR and CDR2 FQNEAQ. Its CDR3 holds 12 amino acids, cysteine through phenylalanine. CDR3 DNA is the only sequence kept; it has 36 bases, read in frame from the first base. In total, more than 500 healthy bone marrow donors made up the cohort. All cohort members were sampled while nominally healthy, although unrecorded immune exposures were likely present. The donor was CMV seropositive and was included in the group of 250 to 350 seropositive cohort members. A peripheral blood sample was collected from each donor, and TCR beta sequencing was performed on peripheral blood mononuclear cells. The Qiagen DNeasy Blood Extraction Kit was used to extract genomic DNA from the blood cell samples. Broader findings and caveats from the paper: In a later analysis, the rate of TCR association differed among HLA loci, with DRB1 alleles having the most associated TCRs and HLA-C alleles having the fewest. Strong co-occurrence of HLA alleles, especially DR and DQ, made assigning TCR associations to individual alleles difficult. Most TCR sequences were observed very rarely across donors, whereas some public TCRs were present in many individuals. Because counts were too low, 15 to 20 rarely observed V segments, including chromosome 9 orphons, were excluded from the earlier analysis of around 590 of the donors. A later genetic analysis associated a missense DCLRE1C variant with V-gene and J-gene trimming of TCR beta chains, and an independent cohort replicated the association. Linkage disequilibrium might explain the correlated functional status among segregating V segments, but an unknown experimental factor could not be excluded. Roughly uniform sequencing depth across donors was assumed in presence/absence analyses, although this assumption may not hold. Cytomegalovirus status was reported to be diagnosed by the classifier with high specificity and sensitivity in both the original and validation cohorts. A later genetic analysis reported fewer N-insertions in productive TCRs among donors in an Asian-associated ancestry cluster than the roughly 690-donor mean. The only immune exposure information available for the cohort was CMV serostatus. In this cohort, only TCR beta chains were sequenced, and detectable features were limited by the absence of alpha or paired-chain data. The authors suggested that the approach could potentially be extended to other disease states and immunological phenotypes. Because some donors lacked HLA typing at each locus, the association tests relied only on the typed subset. A further reported finding was that TCR beta sequences accurately predicted the HLA-A and HLA-B alleles for most subjects in the first cohort. A cluster of highly shared sequence variants was judged likely to be a technical artifact of the sequencing pipeline. The study listed 170 or so TCR beta chains as associated with cytomegalovirus. In a later analysis, more than 15,000 TCR beta sequences were associated with specific HLA alleles at a false discovery rate of 0.05. Broadly in line with IMGT annotations, most TCR beta V segments showed up in productive rearrangements about 87% or about 30% of the time in an earlier analysis of several hundred of the donors. Some IMGT-functional V segments, including TRBV6-2 and TRBV6-3, could not be distinguished by the 87-base-pair reads and were therefore excluded. A later analysis found that most CMV-associated TCR beta chains appeared HLA-restricted, with HLA associations seemingly driven largely by CMV exposure. In a later analysis, HLA-associated TCR beta chains were found to be more clonally expanded and to have lower generation probabilities than equally common non-associated chains. A later analysis reported that several top co-occurrence clusters appeared linked to parvovirus B19, influenza, CMV and Epstein-Barr virus. In vitro tests confirmed that a few of the cytomegalovirus-associated TCR beta chains recognize cytomegalovirus antigens.

The library came from the immunoSEQ multiplex PCR assay. A mixture of 60 forward primers for TCR Vbeta segments and 13 reverse primers for TCR Jbeta segments was used in the multiplex PCR. A multiplex PCR assay on genomic DNA amplified the CDR3 region of rearranged TCR beta genes. The amplified TCR beta libraries were sequenced on the Illumina HiSeq System as 87-base-pair reads. The study's processing was this. A later analysis tallied tens of millions of unique TCR beta chains across the 650 to 750 repertoires, and around 10 million of those chains were shared by two or more donors. A nearest-neighbor algorithm error-corrected the raw reads and collapsed the reads into unique sequences, merging closely related sequences to remove PCR and sequencing errors. To assign V, D and J gene segments, CDR3 sequences were aligned to IMGT reference sequences. For a sequence to be retained, a match of at least six nucleotides was required to both a V gene segment and a J gene segment. A rearrangement was called productive if the CDR3 had no stop codons and remained in frame with V and J, and every other rearrangement was called non-productive. Following IMGT convention, CDR3 was defined as the stretch from the second conserved V-encoded cysteine to the conserved J-encoded phenylalanine. The earlier analysis of 587 of the donors excluded sequences that lacked an unambiguous match to a single V gene segment. In an earlier analysis of a few hundred of the donors, V segments were called functional above 56.7% productive rearrangements and were called segregating when the between-donor standard deviation exceeded 5%. To diagnose cytomegalovirus status from the catalog of TCR beta chain sequences, a statistical classification framework was built. In a later analysis, V and J genes were assigned by comparing TCR nucleotide sequences against IMGT/GENE-DB human TR gene sequences. In a later analysis, CDR3 sequences and most-parsimonious VDJ recombination scenarios were assigned using the TCRdist pipeline. A later analysis defined each TCR beta chain by its CDR3 amino acid sequence plus V-gene family, and excluded reads lacking a unique V-gene family. As a way to deal with suspected cross-contamination and a sequencing artifact, a later analysis dropped roughly 620 nucleotide sequences that were highly shared and had low generation probability. In a later analysis, a clonal expansion index was calculated for each public chain from normalized within-repertoire ranks of inferred template counts. A later analysis computed generation probabilities with a VDJ recombination model fitted to out-of-frame rearrangements, and checked the results against IGoR. Hypergeometric tests were used in a later analysis to score TCR-TCR, TCR-HLA and TCR-CMV co-occurrence, with a repertoire-size bias correction applied to the TCR pairs. To estimate false discovery rates, a later analysis permuted the HLA or CMV assignments 20 times. In a later analysis, co-occurring TCRs were grouped with DBSCAN, and TCRdist sequence similarity was added when clustering was performed within HLA-allele-positive subsets. Co-occurrence clustering excluded repertoires with fewer than 30,000 or more than 120,000 public chains, plus five with anomalous nucleotide sharing. Sourced from immuneACCESS, this table was stored by TCRdb with only in-frame sequences that have V and J called. A share of the clones is absent; for the studies checked, an unresolved V gene accounts for under half, and the remainder has no known explanation. D and trimming come from the DNA, and the V and J calls and clone size come from that table. Across this sample there are 150,000 to 200,000 clones, with approximately 80% seen only once. Over 12% of the sample lies in the top ten.

Sequencing input: PBMCs. This TCR came from a woman in her twenties or thirties in good health and CMV-seropositive. The rearrangement joined TRBV7-9 to TRBJ2-1, and possibly TRBD1, on 5 matching bases. DNA sequence: TGTGCTTCAGGGTTAAAGTTCAATGAGCAGTTCTTC. It encodes CASGLKFNEQFF.